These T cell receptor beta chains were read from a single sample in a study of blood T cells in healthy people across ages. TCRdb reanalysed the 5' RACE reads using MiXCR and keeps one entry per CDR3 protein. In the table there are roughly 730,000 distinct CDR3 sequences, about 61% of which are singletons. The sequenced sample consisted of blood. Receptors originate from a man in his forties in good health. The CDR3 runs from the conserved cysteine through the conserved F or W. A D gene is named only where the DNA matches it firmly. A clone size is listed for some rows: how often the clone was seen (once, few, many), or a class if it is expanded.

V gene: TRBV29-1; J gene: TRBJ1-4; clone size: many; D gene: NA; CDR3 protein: CSVIDEKLFF; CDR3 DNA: TGCAGCGTTATTGATGAAAAACTGTTTTTT
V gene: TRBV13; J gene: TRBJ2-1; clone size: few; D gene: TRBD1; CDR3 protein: CASSPPGQGLNNEQFF; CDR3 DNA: TGTGCCAGCAGCCCCCCGGGACAGGGGCTAAACAATGAGCAGTTCTTC
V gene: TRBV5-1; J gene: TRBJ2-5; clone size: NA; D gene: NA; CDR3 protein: CASSLNDGSQETQYF; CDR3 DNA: TGCGCCAGCAGCTTAAATGACGGATCTCAAGAGACCCAGTACTTC
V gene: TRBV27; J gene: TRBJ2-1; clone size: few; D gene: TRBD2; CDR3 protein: CASSWGREEQFF; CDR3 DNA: TGTGCCAGCTCATGGGGGAGGGAGGAGCAGTTCTTC
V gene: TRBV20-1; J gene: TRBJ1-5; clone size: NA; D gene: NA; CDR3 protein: CSARTGVWDQPQHF; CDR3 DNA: TGCAGTGCTCGTACAGGTGTCTGGGATCAGCCCCAGCATTTT
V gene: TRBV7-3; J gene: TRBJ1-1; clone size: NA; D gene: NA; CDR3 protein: CASSLRRGTEAFF; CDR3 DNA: TGTGCCAGCAGCCTCAGAAGAGGCACTGAAGCTTTCTTT
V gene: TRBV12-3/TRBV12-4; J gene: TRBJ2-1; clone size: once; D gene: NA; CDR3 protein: CASSLTGTLGNEQFF; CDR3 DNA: TGTGCCAGCAGCCTTACGGGGACTCTGGGCAATGAGCAGTTCTTC
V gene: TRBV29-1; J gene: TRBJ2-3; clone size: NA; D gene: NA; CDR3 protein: CSVYSTGSTDTQYF; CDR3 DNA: TGCAGCGTTTATTCGACAGGCTCCACAGATACGCAGTATTTT
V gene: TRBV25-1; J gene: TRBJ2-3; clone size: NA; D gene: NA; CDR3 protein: CASSEVLGDNTDTQYF; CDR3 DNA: TGTGCCAGCAGTGAAGTCCTAGGGGACAACACAGATACGCAGTATTTT
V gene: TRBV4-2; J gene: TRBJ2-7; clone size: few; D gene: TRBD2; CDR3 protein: CASSPHMTSGSLYEQYF; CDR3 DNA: TGTGCCAGCAGCCCTCACATGACTAGCGGGAGTTTATACGAGCAGTACTTC
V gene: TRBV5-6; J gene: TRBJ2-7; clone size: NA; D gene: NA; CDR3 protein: CASSFRGSSYEQYF; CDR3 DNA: TGTGCCAGCAGCTTTAGGGGGTCCTCCTACGAGCAGTACTTC
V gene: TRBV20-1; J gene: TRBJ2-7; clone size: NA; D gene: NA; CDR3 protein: CSARESGGQRDLYEQYF; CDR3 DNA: TGCAGTGCTAGAGAATCGGGGGGCCAGAGGGACCTCTACGAGCAGTACTTC
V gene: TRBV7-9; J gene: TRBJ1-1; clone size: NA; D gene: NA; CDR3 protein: CASSVPPGVEAFF; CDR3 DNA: TGTGCCAGCAGCGTACCCCCGGGAGTTGAAGCTTTCTTT
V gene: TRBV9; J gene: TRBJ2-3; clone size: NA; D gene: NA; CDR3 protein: CASSAGGAGLTDTQYF; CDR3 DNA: TGTGCCAGCAGCGCCGGCGGGGCGGGGCTCACAGATACGCAGTATTTT
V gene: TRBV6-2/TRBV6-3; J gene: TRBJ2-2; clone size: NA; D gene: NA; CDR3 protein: CASRQGGSGELFF; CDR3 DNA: TGTGCCAGCCGCCAGGGGGGGTCCGGGGAGCTGTTTTTT
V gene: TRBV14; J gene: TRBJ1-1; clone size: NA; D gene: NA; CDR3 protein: CASSQGWGVTEAFF; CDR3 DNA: TGTGCCAGCAGCCAAGGTTGGGGGGTCACTGAAGCTTTCTTT
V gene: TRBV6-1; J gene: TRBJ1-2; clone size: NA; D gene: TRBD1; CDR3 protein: CASSMTGQGAEGYTF; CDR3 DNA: TGTGCCAGCAGTATGACGGGACAGGGGGCAGAGGGCTACACCTTC
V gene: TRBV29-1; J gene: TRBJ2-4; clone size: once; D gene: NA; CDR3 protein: CSWSEDEQYF; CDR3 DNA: TGCTCCTGGAGTGAAGATGAGCAGTACTTC
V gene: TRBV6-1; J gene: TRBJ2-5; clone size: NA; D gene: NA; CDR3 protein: CASTVGGTQETQYF; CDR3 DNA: TGTGCCAGCACTGTAGGGGGGACTCAAGAGACCCAGTACTTC
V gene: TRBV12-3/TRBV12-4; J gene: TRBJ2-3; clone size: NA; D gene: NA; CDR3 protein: CASSFTGTQYF; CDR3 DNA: TGTGCCAGCAGTTTTACTGGCACGCAGTATTTT
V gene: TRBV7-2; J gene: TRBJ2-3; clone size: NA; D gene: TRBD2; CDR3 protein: CASSLQGRGDTDTQYF; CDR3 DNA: TGTGCCAGCAGCTTACAAGGCCGGGGGGACACAGATACGCAGTATTTT
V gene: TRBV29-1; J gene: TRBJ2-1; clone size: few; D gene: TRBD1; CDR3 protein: CSVEGDRGWNEQFF; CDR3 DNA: TGCAGCGTTGAGGGGGACAGGGGGTGGAATGAGCAGTTCTTC
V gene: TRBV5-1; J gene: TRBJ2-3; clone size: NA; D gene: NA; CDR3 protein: CASSLGGGESTDTQYF; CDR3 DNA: TGCGCCAGCAGCTTGGGCGGGGGCGAATCAACAGATACGCAGTATTTT
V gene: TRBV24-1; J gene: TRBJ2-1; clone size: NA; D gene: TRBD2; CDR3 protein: CATSDRAGGPIAEQFF; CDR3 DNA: TGTGCCACCAGTGATCGCGCGGGAGGGCCTATTGCTGAGCAGTTCTTC
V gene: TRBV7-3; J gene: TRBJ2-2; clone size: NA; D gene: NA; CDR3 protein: CASSVRGGSTGELFF; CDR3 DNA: TGTGCCAGCAGCGTCAGGGGGGGATCCACCGGGGAGCTGTTTTTT